This is a list of T cell receptor beta chains from one sample in a study of T-cell memory formation after mild COVID-19. TCRdb reanalysed the 5' RACE reads using MiXCR and keeps one entry per CDR3 protein. The sample consists of 4,000 or so distinct CDR3 sequences, around 17% of them appearing once. The sequenced material came from PBMCs or a T cell subset sorted from them (not recorded which). These receptors all stem from an adult who had mild COVID-19 (a few samples of this study predate the infection). Cell type and time point are not known. Both conserved end residues are part of each CDR3. Each record gives: V gene, clone size, D gene, J gene, CDR3 DNA, CDR3 protein. The D gene is left open where the match is weak. Clone size is shown for a subset of rows, as once, few, many or a class of expanded clone.

TRBV27	-	-	TRBJ1-6	TGTGCCAGCAGTTTTTGGGAGACCTTATATAATTCACCCCTCCACTTT	CASSFWETLYNSPLHF
TRBV4-2	medium-sized	TRBD2	TRBJ2-3	TGTGCCAGCAGCCATGGGACTACATCCAAAGATACGCAGTATTTT	CASSHGTTSKDTQYF
TRBV6-1	many	-	TRBJ1-2	TGTGCCAGCAGTGAAGCGCTCACTCGGATTGGCTACACCTTC	CASSEALTRIGYTF
TRBV3-1	medium-sized	-	TRBJ2-6	TGTGCCAGCAGCCAAGAAGTTATTTCATGGGGGGCCAACGTCCTGACTTTC	CASSQEVISWGANVLTF
TRBV27	-	-	TRBJ2-5	TGTGCCAGCAGTTTTACGTATCAAGAGACCCAGTACTTC	CASSFTYQETQYF
TRBV7-6	-	-	TRBJ2-5	TGTGCCAGCGGGCCGGTGGGGGAGACCCAGTACTTC	CASGPVGETQYF
TRBV7-9	medium-sized	TRBD1	TRBJ2-3	TGTGCCAGCAGCTCCAACAGGGGGACGCAGTATTTT	CASSSNRGTQYF
TRBV6-5	medium-sized	-	TRBJ2-5	TGTGCCAGCAGTTATCTTGGCCCTCAAGAGACCCAGTACTTC	CASSYLGPQETQYF
TRBV6-6	medium-sized	-	TRBJ2-2	TGTGCCAGCAGTTCAGGACTGATAACCGGGGAGCTGTTTTTT	CASSSGLITGELFF
TRBV29-1	medium-sized	-	TRBJ1-2	TGCAGCGTGGCCGGACAGTTCGGGCCCTATGGCTACACCTTC	CSVAGQFGPYGYTF
TRBV7-2	medium-sized	-	TRBJ2-5	TGTGCCAGCAGCCTCTTTTCCCAGGCAGGGATAGAGACCCAGTACTTC	CASSLFSQAGIETQYF
TRBV27	medium-sized	-	TRBJ1-2	TGTGCCAGCAGTTTGGGCAGGGACTCCTATGGCTACACCTTC	CASSLGRDSYGYTF
TRBV9	medium-sized	-	TRBJ2-7	TGTGCCAGCAGCTCAGGACTGTCCTACGAGCAGTACTTC	CASSSGLSYEQYF
TRBV4-2	medium-sized	TRBD1	TRBJ2-7	TGTGCCAGCAGCCAAGAGTACAGGGGGCGGAACGAGCAGTACTTC	CASSQEYRGRNEQYF
TRBV5-1	medium-sized	TRBD1	TRBJ1-2	TGCGCCAGCAGCTTTGGTCAGGGGGAAATCTATGGCTACACCTTC	CASSFGQGEIYGYTF
TRBV5-1	many	TRBD1	TRBJ1-4	TGCGCCAGCAGCGACCCGGGACAGGGGTATGAAAAACTGTTTTTT	CASSDPGQGYEKLFF
TRBV20-1	medium-sized	-	TRBJ2-3	TGCAGTGCTCCCGACGTCTCCACCACACCTGATACGCAGTATTTT	CSAPDVSTTPDTQYF
TRBV2	many	TRBD1	TRBJ1-2	TGTGCCAGCAGTTACGCCCCGACAGGGGCGACGGGCTATGGCTACACCTTC	CASSYAPTGATGYGYTF
TRBV29-1	-	TRBD2	TRBJ2-5	TGCAGCGTTGAGCTAGCGGCAACGATTCAAGAGACCCAGTACTTC	CSVELAATIQETQYF
TRBV4-3	medium-sized	-	TRBJ2-3	TGCGCCAGCAGCCAGCCCCAGGGTGGCGGGGGCAGAGATACGCAGTATTTT	CASSQPQGGGGRDTQYF
TRBV30	many	TRBD1	TRBJ1-2	TGTGCCTGGAGTGTACCTGGGACAGGCTATGGCTACACCTTC	CAWSVPGTGYGYTF
TRBV4-3	medium-sized	-	TRBJ2-4	TGCGCCAGCAGCCAGGGTCAGGAGGTCAAAAACATTCAGTACTTC	CASSQGQEVKNIQYF
TRBV7-9	medium-sized	-	TRBJ1-6	TGTGCCAGCAGCTGGGGCAGGGGCTTGGGTAATTCACCCCTCCACTTT	CASSWGRGLGNSPLHF
TRBV4-1	medium-sized	-	TRBJ2-1	TGCGCCAGCAGCGCAATGGGTGGGGTTTACAATGAGCAGTTCTTC	CASSAMGGVYNEQFF
TRBV4-2	medium-sized	-	TRBJ2-5	TGTGCCAGCAGCCAAGGTCAAGGGCGGGAGACCCAGTACTTC	CASSQGQGRETQYF
TRBV27	-	TRBD2	TRBJ2-1	TGTGCCAGCAGTTTACGGCGGGGGGATTCCTACAATGAGCAGTTCTTC	CASSLRRGDSYNEQFF
TRBV24-1	medium-sized	TRBD2	TRBJ2-3	TGTGCCACCAGTGATCCAAAACTAGCGGGGGGTCCAGATACGCAGTATTTT	CATSDPKLAGGPDTQYF
TRBV28	many	TRBD1	TRBJ1-5	TGTGCCAGCAGTCCAACCGGGACAGGGTCCCAGCCCCAGCATTTT	CASSPTGTGSQPQHF
TRBV4-1	medium-sized	TRBD1	TRBJ1-2	TGCGCCAGCAGCCCGCGACAGGGGAGCGATGGCTACACCTTC	CASSPRQGSDGYTF
TRBV4-3	-	TRBD1	TRBJ1-1	TGCGCCAGCAGCCAAGTCCGAGGGATACAGGGGGGCGCTGAAGCTTTCTTT	CASSQVRGIQGGAEAFF
TRBV3-1	medium-sized	TRBD1	TRBJ1-2	TGTGCCAGCAGCCAGAGGACAGGGGGTAATGGCTACACCTTC	CASSQRTGGNGYTF
TRBV12-3/TRBV12-4	medium-sized	-	TRBJ2-1	TGTGCCAGCAGTTTCGTTGGGAGCTCCTACAATGAGCAGTTCTTC	CASSFVGSSYNEQFF
TRBV7-9	once	TRBD2	TRBJ2-2	TGTGCCAGCAGCTCCGGGAGGGGGACTAACACCGGGGAGCTGTTTTTT	CASSSGRGTNTGELFF
TRBV7-9	medium-sized	-	TRBJ2-7	TGTGCCAGCAGCTTCTTCCAGCGCCCCCCGGACGAGCAGTACTTC	CASSFFQRPPDEQYF
TRBV4-1	medium-sized	TRBD1	TRBJ2-7	TGCGCCAGCAGCCACCCGGGACAGGTCTACGAGCAGTACTTC	CASSHPGQVYEQYF
TRBV5-1	-	-	TRBJ1-1	TGCGCCAGCAGCGTCCCACAGAACCAGAACACTGAAGCTTTCTTT	CASSVPQNQNTEAFF
TRBV28	-	TRBD2	TRBJ2-5	TGTGCCAGCAGTTTATGGGACAGGGGGACTAGCGGGGGGATTGAGACCCAGTACTTC	CASSLWDRGTSGGIETQYF
TRBV9	medium-sized	-	TRBJ1-1	TGTGCCAGCAGCCCGCAAATACAGGGGAACACTGAAGCTTTCTTT	CASSPQIQGNTEAFF
TRBV5-5	-	TRBD2	TRBJ2-1	TGTGCCAGCAGCATCACCTCTAGCGGGCTGCGTTATGAGCAGTTCTTC	CASSITSSGLRYEQFF
TRBV20-1	medium-sized	TRBD1	TRBJ2-3	TGCAGTGCTAGGGCGACAGGGGCAGGGGGGGATACGCAGTATTTT	CSARATGAGGDTQYF
TRBV4-3	medium-sized	-	TRBJ1-1	TGCGCCAGCAGACGCAGGGGAGGCTATTCGAACACTGAAGCTTTCTTT	CASRRRGGYSNTEAFF
TRBV7-2	medium-sized	-	TRBJ2-3	TGTGCCAGCAGCTTGGGGATTACAGATACGCAGTATTTT	CASSLGITDTQYF
TRBV5-1	medium-sized	-	TRBJ2-2	TGCGCCAGCAGCTGGCCAGTATCGGTCACCGGGGAGCTGTTTTTT	CASSWPVSVTGELFF